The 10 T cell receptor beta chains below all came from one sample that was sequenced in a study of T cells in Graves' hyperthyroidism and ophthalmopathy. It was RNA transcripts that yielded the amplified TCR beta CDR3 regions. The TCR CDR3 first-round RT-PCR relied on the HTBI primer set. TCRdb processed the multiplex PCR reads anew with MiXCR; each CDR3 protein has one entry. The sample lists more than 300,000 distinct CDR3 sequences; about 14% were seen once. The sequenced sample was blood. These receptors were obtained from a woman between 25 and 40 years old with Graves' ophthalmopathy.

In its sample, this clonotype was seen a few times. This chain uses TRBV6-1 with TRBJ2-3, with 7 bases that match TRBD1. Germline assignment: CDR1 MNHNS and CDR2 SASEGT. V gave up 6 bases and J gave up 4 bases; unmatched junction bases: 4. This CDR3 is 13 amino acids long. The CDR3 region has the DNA TGTGCCAGCAGAAGTACAGGGGCAGATACGCAGTATTTT. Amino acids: CASRSTGADTQYF.

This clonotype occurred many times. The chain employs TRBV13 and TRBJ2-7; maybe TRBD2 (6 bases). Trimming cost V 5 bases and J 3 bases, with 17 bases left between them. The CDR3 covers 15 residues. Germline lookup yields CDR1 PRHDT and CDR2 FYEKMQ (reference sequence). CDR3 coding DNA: TGTGCCAGCAGCCATGTCTCCGTAGCGGACTACGAGCAGTACTTC. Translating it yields CASSHVSVADYEQYF.

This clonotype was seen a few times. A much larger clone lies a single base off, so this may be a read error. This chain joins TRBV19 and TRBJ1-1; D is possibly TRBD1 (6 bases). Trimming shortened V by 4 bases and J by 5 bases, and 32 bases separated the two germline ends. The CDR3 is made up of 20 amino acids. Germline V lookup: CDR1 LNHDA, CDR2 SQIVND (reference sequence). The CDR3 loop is CASSRDPRLFLGTRKTEAFF. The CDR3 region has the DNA TGTGCCAGTAGTAGGGACCCGCGTCTCTTCTTAGGGACAAGGAAGACTGAAGCTTTCTTT.

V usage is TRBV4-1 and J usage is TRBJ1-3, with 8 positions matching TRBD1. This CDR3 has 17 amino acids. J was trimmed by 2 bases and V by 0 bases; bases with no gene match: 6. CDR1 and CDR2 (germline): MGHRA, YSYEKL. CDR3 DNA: TGCGCCAGCAGCCAAGAACGGACAGGGAGGACTGGAAACACCATATATTTT. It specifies CASSQERTGRTGNTIYF.

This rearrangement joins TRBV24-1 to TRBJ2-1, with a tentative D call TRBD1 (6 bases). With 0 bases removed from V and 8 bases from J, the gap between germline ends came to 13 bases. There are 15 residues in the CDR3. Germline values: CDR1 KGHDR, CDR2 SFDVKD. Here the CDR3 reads CATSDLRDTGDEQFF. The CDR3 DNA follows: TGTGCCACCAGTGATTTGCGGGACACGGGCGATGAGCAGTTCTTC.

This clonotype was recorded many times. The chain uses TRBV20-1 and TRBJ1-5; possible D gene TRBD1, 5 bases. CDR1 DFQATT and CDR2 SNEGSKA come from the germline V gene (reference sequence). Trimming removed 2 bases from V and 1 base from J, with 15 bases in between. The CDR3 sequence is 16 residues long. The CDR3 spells CSARLLAAGSNQPQHF. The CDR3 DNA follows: TGCAGTGCTAGACTCCTCGCTGCAGGGAGCAATCAGCCCCAGCATTTT.

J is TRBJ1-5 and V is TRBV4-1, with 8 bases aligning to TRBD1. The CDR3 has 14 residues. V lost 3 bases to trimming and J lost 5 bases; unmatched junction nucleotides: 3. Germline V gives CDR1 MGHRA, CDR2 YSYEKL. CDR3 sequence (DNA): TGCGCCAGCAGCCATGAGGACAGGGATCAGCCCCAGCATTTT. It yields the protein CASSHEDRDQPQHF.

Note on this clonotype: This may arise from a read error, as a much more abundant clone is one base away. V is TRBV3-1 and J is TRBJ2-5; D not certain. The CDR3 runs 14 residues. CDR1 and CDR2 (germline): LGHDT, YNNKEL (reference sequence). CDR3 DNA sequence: TGTGTCAGCAGCCAAAAAAGGCCCCAAGAGACCCAGTACTTC. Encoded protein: CVSSQKRPQETQYF.

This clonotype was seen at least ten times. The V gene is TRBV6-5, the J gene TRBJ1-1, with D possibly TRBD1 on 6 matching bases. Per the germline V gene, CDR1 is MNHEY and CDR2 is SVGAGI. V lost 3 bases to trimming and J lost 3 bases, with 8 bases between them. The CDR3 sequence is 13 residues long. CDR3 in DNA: TGTGCCAGCAGTTATAGACAGGACACTGAAGCTTTCTTT. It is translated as CASSYRQDTEAFF.

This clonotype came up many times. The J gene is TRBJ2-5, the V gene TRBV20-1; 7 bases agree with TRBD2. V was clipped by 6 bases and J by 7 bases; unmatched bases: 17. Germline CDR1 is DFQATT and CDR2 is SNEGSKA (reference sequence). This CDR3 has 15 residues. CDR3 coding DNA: TGCAGTGCCCCCTGGGGGGGGACGGGGGTGGGGACCCAGTACTTC. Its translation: CSAPWGGTGVGTQYF.